A single TCR beta chain is shown here with its context. As yet, its antigen is unknown. Unique molecular identifiers featured in each of the TCR beta cDNA libraries. TCRdb re-called the PCR reads through MiXCR, storing one row per CDR3 protein. The table shows 550,000 to 700,000 distinct CDR3 sequences, with roughly 46% occurring only once. The sample comes from a study of post-analysis software for immune sequencing data. The study's findings and limits: Included in a set of a few TRBV segments more frequent in patients than controls were TRBV5-6, TRBV5-1 and TRBV20-1. Significantly lower normalized Chao1 diversity was found in patients with multiple sclerosis relative to controls.

Germline V gives CDR1 SGHVS, CDR2 FNYEAQ. The CDR3 sequence is 15 residues long. Sequences were obtained from blood. This chain uses TRBV7-6 with TRBJ2-7, with TRBD2 identical over 7 bases. The closer fit of TRBJ2-4 to the DNA end suggests the J call may be wrong. This receptor was identified in a girl under 18 with multiple sclerosis. This CDR3 reads CASSQGREEGNIQYF. CDR3 DNA: TGTGCCAGCAGCCAAGGGAGGGAAGAGGGGAACATTCAGTACTTC.